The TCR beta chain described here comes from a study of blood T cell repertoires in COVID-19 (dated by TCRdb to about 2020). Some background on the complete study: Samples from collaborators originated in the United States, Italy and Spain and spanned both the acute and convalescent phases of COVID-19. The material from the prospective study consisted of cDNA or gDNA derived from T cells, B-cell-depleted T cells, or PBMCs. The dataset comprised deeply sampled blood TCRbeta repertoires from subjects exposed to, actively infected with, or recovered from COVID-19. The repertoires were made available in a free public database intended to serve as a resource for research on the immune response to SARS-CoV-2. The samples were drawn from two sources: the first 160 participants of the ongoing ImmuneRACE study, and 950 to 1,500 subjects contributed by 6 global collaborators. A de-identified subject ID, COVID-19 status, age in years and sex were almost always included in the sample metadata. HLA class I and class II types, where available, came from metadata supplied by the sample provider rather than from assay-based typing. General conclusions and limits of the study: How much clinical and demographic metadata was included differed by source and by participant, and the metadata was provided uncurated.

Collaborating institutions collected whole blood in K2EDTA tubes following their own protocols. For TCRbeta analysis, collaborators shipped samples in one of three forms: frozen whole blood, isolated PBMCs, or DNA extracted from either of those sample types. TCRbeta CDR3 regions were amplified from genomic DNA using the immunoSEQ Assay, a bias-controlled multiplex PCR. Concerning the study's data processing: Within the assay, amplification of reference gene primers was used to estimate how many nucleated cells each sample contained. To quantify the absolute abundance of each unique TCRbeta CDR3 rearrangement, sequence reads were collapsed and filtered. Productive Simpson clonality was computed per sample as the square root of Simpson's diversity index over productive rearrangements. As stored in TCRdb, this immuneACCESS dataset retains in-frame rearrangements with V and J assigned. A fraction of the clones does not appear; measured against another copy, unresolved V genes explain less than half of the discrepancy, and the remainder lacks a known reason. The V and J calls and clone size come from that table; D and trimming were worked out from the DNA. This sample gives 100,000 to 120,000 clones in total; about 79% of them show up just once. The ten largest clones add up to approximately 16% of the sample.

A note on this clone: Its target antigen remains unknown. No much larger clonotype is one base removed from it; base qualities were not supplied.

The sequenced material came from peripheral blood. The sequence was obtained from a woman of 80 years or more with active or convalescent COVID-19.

The DNA sequence reads TGCGCCAGCAGTGCCAGACTCAACGGGGTGAACACTGAAGCTTTCTTT. Its protein reads: CASSARLNGVNTEAFF. In this chain, TRBV10-2 is recombined with TRBJ1-1, with the D segment identity uncertain. V loses 4 bases of germline sequence and J loses 0 bases, and the interval between the two ends is 15 bases. The CDR3 has 16 amino acids, counting the end cysteine and phenylalanine. Only the CDR3 region is kept as DNA, spanning 48 bases read in frame from base 1. CDR1 and CDR2, looked up from the germline V gene, are WSHSY and SAAADI.